This is a list of T cell receptor beta chains from one sample in a study of blood T cell repertoires in COVID-19. TCRdb's table, derived via immunoSEQ multiplex PCR, lists solely in-frame clones and lacks some. The data contain 150,000 to 200,000 clones, just under 95% of them singletons. Sequenced material: peripheral blood. These receptors were obtained from a woman aged 50 to 60 with acute or convalescent COVID-19. Both conserved end residues are part of each CDR3. A D gene is named only where the DNA matches it firmly. The size entry is marked missing in some rows and otherwise reads once, few, many or a size class.

>TRBV5-6|TRBJ2-1|.|TRBD2
CASSFGLAGDEQFF
TGTGCCAGCAGCTTCGGACTAGCGGGAGATGAGCAGTTCTTC
>TRBV28|TRBJ1-2|.|TRBD1
CASRGQGSYGYTF
TGTGCCAGCAGAGGACAGGGGAGCTATGGCTACACCTTC
>TRBV7-9|TRBJ2-5|.|TRBD2
CASSLTSGLTSGTQYF
TGTGCCAGCAGCTTAACTAGCGGGCTTACCAGTGGGACCCAGTACTTC
>TRBV9|TRBJ2-2|.|.
CASSIAVRGSGELFF
TGTGCCAGCAGCATAGCGGTTCGGGGATCCGGGGAGCTGTTTTTT
>TRBV4-3|TRBJ2-2|.|TRBD1
CASSQDLIGQGYTGELFF
TGCGCCAGCAGCCAAGATTTAATAGGACAGGGTTACACCGGGGAGCTGTTTTTT
>TRBV2|TRBJ1-4|few|TRBD1
CASRAPGQGAYNEKLFF
TGTGCCAGCAGGGCACCGGGACAGGGGGCGTATAATGAAAAACTGTTTTTT
>TRBV7-3|TRBJ2-2|.|TRBD1
CASSLQGAGELFF
TGTGCCAGCAGCTTACAGGGGGCCGGGGAGCTGTTTTTT
>TRBV7-8|TRBJ2-7|.|TRBD1
CASRSDREYEQYF
TGTGCCAGCAGATCAGACAGGGAATACGAGCAGTACTTC
>TRBV10-1|TRBJ2-2|.|TRBD2
CASSETTSGLLTGELFF
TGCGCCAGCAGTGAAACGACTAGCGGTTTATTAACGGGGGAGCTGTTTTTT
>TRBV7-9|TRBJ2-7|.|.
CASSLASQGLYEQYF
TGTGCCAGCAGCTTAGCATCCCAGGGTTTGTACGAGCAGTACTTC
>TRBV6-7|TRBJ1-5|.|TRBD1
CASSSSGTDSNQPQHF
TGTGCCAGCAGTTCCTCGGGGACAGATAGCAATCAGCCCCAGCATTTT
>TRBV3-1/TRBV3-2|TRBJ2-2|.|TRBD2
CASRVARLAGAYTGELFF
TGTGCCAGCAGGGTGGCTAGACTAGCGGGGGCCTACACCGGGGAGCTGTTTTTT
>TRBV15|TRBJ1-1|.|.
CATSRARANTEAFF
TGTGCCACCAGCAGAGCCAGGGCGAACACTGAAGCTTTCTTT
>TRBV5-4|TRBJ2-1|.|.
CASSDSEDEQFF
TGTGCCAGCAGCGACAGCGAGGATGAGCAGTTCTTC
>TRBV24-1|TRBJ1-5|.|TRBD1
CATQQTGNNQPQHF
TGTGCCACCCAGCAGACAGGGAACAATCAGCCCCAGCATTTT
>TRBV25-1|TRBJ2-1|.|TRBD2
CATLSGGPSYNEQFF
TGTGCCACCCTGTCGGGGGGACCTTCCTACAATGAGCAGTTCTTC
>TRBV30|TRBJ1-1|.|.
CAWTDGGTEAFF
TGTGCCTGGACGGATGGAGGGACTGAAGCTTTCTTT
>TRBV7-9|TRBJ2-7|.|TRBD1
CASSARDREIHEQYF
TGTGCCAGCAGCGCCCGGGACAGGGAGATCCACGAGCAGTACTTC
>TRBV28|TRBJ1-1|.|.
CASSSASFDRNTEAFF
TGTGCCAGCAGTTCCGCCTCCTTTGACAGGAACACTGAAGCTTTCTTT
>TRBV30|TRBJ2-3|.|TRBD2
CACGTSGRNTQYF
TGTGCCTGCGGGACTAGCGGGAGAAATACGCAGTATTTT
>TRBV7-9|TRBJ1-2|.|.
CASSSTGYGYTF
TGTGCCAGCAGCTCGACAGGCTATGGCTACACCTTC
>TRBV5-6|TRBJ2-2|.|TRBD1
CASSFRDRNTGELFF
TGTGCCAGCAGCTTCCGGGACAGGAACACCGGGGAGCTGTTTTTT
>TRBV28|TRBJ1-1|.|TRBD1
CASSLDRGRLNTEAFF
TGTGCCAGCAGCTTGGACAGGGGACGCTTGAACACTGAAGCTTTCTTT
>TRBV6-5|TRBJ2-5|.|.
CASSYSLGAHQETQYF
TGTGCCAGCAGTTACTCGTTAGGGGCACACCAAGAGACCCAGTACTTC
>TRBV2|TRBJ2-1|once|TRBD2
CASTSSGTAYNEQFF
TGTGCCAGCACCAGTAGCGGGACCGCCTACAATGAGCAGTTCTTC
>TRBV10-2|TRBJ1-6|.|.
CASSESAGSNSPLHF
TGCGCCAGCAGTGAGTCAGCAGGGTCTAATTCACCCCTCCACTTT
>TRBV28|TRBJ1-5|.|.
CASSLRGRIQPQHF
TGTGCCAGCAGTCTCAGGGGAAGAATTCAGCCCCAGCATTTT
>TRBV5-4|TRBJ2-7|.|TRBD1
CASSFGLGTGSYEQYF
TGTGCCAGCAGCTTTGGCTTAGGGACAGGTTCTTACGAGCAGTACTTC
>TRBV19|TRBJ1-5|.|TRBD1
CASSIKGLSGQFNQPQHF
TGTGCCAGTAGTATTAAGGGTCTATCGGGACAGTTCAATCAGCCCCAGCATTTT
>TRBV27|TRBJ2-4|.|.
CASSSPLQQGAKNIQYF
TGTGCCAGCAGTTCCCCGTTACAGCAGGGCGCCAAAAACATTCAGTACTTC
>TRBV28|TRBJ2-7|.|TRBD2
CASRPTSGSSYEQYF
TGTGCCAGCAGACCGACTAGCGGGAGCTCCTACGAGCAGTACTTC
>TRBV19|TRBJ2-7|.|TRBD2
CASSISLAAYEQYF
TGTGCCAGTAGTATCTCCCTAGCGGCCTACGAGCAGTACTTC